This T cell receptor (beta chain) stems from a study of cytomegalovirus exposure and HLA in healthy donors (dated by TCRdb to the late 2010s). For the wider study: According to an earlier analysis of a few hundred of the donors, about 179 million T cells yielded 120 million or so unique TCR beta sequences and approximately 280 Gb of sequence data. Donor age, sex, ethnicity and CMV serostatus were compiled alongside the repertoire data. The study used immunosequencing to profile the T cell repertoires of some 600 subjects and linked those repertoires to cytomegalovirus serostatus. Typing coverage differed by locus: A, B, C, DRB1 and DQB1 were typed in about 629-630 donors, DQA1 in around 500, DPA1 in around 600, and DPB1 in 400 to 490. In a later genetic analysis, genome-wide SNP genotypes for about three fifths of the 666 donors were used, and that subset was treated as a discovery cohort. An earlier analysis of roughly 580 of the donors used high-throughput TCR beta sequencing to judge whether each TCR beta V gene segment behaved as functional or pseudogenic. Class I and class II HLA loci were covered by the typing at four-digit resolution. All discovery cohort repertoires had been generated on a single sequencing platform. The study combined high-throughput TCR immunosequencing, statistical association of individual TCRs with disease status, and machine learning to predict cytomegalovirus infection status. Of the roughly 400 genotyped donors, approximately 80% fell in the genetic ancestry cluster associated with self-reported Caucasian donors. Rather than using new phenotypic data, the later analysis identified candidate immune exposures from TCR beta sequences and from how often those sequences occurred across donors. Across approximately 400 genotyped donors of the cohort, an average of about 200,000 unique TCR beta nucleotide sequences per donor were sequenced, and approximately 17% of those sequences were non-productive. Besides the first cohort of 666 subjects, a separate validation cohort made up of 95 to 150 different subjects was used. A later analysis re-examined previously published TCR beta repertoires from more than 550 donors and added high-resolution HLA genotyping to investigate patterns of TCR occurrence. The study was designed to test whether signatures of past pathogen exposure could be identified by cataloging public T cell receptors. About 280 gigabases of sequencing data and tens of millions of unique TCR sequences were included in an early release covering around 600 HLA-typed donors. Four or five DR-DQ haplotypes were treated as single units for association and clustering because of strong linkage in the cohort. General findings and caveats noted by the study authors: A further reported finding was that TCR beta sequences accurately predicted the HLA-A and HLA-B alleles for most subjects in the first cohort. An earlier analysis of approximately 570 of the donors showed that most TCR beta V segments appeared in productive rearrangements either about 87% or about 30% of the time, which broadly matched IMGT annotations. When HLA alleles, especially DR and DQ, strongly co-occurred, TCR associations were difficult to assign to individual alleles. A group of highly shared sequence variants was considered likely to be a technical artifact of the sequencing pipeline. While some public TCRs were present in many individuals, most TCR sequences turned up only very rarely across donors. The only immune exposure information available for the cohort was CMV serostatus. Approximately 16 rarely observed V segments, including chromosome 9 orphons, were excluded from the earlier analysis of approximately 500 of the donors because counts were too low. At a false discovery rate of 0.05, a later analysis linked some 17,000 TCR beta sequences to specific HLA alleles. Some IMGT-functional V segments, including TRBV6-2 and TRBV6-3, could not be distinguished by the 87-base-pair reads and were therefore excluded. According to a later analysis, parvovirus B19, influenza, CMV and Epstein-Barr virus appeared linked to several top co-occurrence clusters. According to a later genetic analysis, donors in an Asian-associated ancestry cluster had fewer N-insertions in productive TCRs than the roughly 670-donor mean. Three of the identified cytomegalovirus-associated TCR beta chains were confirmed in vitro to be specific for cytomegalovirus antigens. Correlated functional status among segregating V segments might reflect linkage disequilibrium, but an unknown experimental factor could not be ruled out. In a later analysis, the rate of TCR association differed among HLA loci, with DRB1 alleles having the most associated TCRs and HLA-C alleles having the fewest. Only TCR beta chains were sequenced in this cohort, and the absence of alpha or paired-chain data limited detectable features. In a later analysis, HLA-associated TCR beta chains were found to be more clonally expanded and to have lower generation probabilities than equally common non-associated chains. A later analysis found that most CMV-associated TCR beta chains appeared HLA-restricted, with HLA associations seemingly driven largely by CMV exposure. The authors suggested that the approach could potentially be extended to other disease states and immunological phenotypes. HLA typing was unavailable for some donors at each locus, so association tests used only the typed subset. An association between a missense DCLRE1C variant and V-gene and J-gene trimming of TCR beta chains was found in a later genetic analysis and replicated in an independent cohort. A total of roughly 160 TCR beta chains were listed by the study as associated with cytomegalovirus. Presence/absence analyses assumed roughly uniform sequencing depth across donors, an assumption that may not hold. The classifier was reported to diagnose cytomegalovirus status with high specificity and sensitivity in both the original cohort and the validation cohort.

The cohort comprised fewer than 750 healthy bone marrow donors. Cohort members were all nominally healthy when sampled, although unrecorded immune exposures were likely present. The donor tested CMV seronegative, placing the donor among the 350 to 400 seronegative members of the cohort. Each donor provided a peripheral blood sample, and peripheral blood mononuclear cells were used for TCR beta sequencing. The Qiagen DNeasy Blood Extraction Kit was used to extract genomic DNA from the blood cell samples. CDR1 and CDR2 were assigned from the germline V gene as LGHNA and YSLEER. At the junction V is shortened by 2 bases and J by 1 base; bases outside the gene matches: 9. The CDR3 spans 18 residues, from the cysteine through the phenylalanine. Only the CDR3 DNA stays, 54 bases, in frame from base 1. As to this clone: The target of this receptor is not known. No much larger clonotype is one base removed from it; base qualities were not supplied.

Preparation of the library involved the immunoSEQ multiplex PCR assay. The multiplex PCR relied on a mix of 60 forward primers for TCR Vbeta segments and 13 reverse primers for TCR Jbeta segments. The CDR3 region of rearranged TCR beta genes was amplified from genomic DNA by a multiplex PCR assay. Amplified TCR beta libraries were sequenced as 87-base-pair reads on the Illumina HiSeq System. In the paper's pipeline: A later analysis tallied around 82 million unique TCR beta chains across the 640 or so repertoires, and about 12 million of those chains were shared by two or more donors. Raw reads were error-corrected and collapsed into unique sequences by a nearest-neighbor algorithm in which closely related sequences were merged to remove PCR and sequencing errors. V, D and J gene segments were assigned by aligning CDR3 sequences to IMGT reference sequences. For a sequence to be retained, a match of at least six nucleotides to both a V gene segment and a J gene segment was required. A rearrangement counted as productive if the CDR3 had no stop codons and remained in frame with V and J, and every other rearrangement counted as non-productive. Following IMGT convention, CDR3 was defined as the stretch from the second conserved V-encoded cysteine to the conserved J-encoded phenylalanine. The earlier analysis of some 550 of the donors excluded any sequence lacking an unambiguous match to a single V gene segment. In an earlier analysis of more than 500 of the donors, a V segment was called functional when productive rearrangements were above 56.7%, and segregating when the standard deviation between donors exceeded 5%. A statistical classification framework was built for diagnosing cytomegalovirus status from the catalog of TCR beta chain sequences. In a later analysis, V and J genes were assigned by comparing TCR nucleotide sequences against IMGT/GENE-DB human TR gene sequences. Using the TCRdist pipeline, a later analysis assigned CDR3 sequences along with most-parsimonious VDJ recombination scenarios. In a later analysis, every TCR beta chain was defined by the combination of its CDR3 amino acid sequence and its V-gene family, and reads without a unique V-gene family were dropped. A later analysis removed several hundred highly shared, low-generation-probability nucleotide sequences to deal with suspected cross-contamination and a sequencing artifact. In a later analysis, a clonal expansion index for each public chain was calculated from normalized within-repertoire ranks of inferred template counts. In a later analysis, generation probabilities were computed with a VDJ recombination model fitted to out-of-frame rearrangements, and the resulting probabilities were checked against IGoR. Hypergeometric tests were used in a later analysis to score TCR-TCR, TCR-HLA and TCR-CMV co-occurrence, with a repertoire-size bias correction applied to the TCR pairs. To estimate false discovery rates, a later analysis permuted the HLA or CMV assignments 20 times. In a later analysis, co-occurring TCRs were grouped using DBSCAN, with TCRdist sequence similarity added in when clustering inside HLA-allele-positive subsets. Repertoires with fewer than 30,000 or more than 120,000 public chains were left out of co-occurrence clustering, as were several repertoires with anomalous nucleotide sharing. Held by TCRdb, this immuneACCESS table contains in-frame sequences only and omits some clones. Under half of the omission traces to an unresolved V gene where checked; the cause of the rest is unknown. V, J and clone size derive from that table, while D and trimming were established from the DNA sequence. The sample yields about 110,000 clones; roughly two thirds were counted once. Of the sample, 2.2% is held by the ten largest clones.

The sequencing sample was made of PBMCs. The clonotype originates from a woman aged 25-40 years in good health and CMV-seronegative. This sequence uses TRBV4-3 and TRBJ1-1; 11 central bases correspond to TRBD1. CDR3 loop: CASSQRDRGVFRNTEAFF. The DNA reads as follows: TGCGCCAGCAGCCAAAGGGACAGGGGGGTGTTTAGGAACACTGAAGCTTTCTTT.